This entry describes one T cell receptor beta chain. Antigen: not known. This specimen belongs to a study of cytomegalovirus exposure and HLA in healthy donors. Study overall: The same platform was used for the roughly 120 validation repertoires and the 600 to 850 first-cohort repertoires, a later analysis reported.

Clones were read by immunoSEQ multiplex PCR, and TCRdb kept only the in-frame ones, dropping some. In the table there are about 200,000 clones, approximately 87% of which are singletons. The donors were part of the validation cohort of 100 to 150 subjects. That cohort was separate from the first cohort, which comprised about 670 subjects. Study-level findings and limits: The tendency of first-cohort TCR clusters to co-occur in the 90 to 150 validation repertoires emerged from a later analysis.

V lost 3 bases to trimming and J lost 1 base, with 6 bases between them. This CDR3 has 13 amino acids. The V gene's germline CDR1 is MNHEY and CDR2 SMNVEV (reference sequence). This sequence was found in a woman under 30 in good health and CMV-seronegative. The chain links TRBV27 to TRBJ1-2; the D is unclear. Sequencing was performed on PBMCs. The CDR3 DNA follows: TGTGCCAGCAGTTTGGGCATTAACTATGGCTACACCTTC. The encoded protein is CASSLGINYGYTF.